The entry that follows covers one TCR beta chain sequence. It has no known antigen specificity. Base qualities are not recorded, but no much larger clone differs from it by a single base. The immunoSEQ Assay, a bias-controlled multiplex PCR, was used to amplify TCRbeta CDR3 regions from genomic DNA. Regarding the original processing steps: Within the assay, amplification of reference gene primers was used to estimate how many nucleated cells each sample contained. Sequence reads were collapsed and filtered to measure the absolute abundance of every unique TCRbeta CDR3 rearrangement. For each sample, productive Simpson clonality was calculated as the square root of Simpson's diversity index across productive rearrangements. TCRdb took over this immuneACCESS table, retaining in-frame rearrangements with V and J assigned. Such tables are incomplete; in checked studies, under half of the missing clones stem from an unresolved V gene, and the remainder is unexplained. V, J and clone size were drawn from that table, and D and trimming were deduced from the DNA. The sample table holds 200,000 or so clones, of which approximately 91% were seen once. Of the sample, 5.5% to 6.5% is held by the ten largest clones.

Samples from volunteer blood donors who had recovered from COVID-19 were contributed by a second Seattle source. The collaborating institutions used their own protocols to collect whole blood in K2EDTA tubes. For TCRbeta analysis, collaborator samples were shipped as frozen whole blood, as isolated PBMCs, or as DNA extracted from either sample type. This specimen comes from a study of blood T cell repertoires in COVID-19 (dated by TCRdb to the early 2020s). As for the study more broadly: Collaborator samples came from the United States, Italy and Spain and covered acute and convalescent phases of COVID-19. Nearly every sample came with metadata listing a de-identified subject ID, COVID-19 status, age in years and sex. The samples were drawn from two sources: the first 160 participants of the ongoing ImmuneRACE study, and over 950 subjects contributed by 6 global collaborators. Deeply sampled blood TCRbeta repertoires from subjects exposed to, actively infected with, or recovered from COVID-19 were included in the dataset. The material from the prospective study consisted of cDNA or gDNA derived from T cells, B-cell-depleted T cells, or PBMCs. Where available, HLA class I and class II types were taken from metadata supplied by the sample provider and were not determined by assay-based typing. The repertoires were released in a freely available public database intended as a resource for research on the immune response to SARS-CoV-2. On the study overall, not on this receptor specifically: The amount of clinical and demographic metadata varied by source and participant and was provided uncurated.

This receptor was obtained from a man aged 55 to 69 who had recovered from COVID-19. Sequences were obtained from peripheral blood.

The DNA sequence is given as TGTGCCAGCAGCCGGAGAGGGACAGGGTCTACCGCGAATCAGCCCCAGCATTTT. Its translation is CASSRRGTGSTANQPQHF. The sequence is built from TRBV5-6 and TRBJ1-5, with 9 bases in between that match TRBD1. There are 18 amino acids in the CDR3, from cysteine to phenylalanine inclusive. The kept DNA is CDR3 alone, 54 bases in frame from the first base. V and J are trimmed by 4 bases and 4 bases, and the gene matches miss 15 bases of the junction. The germline V gene provides CDR1 SGHDT and CDR2 YYEEEE.